This T cell receptor beta chain originates from a study of T cell responses to AZD1222 COVID-19 vaccine. General study points: Most donors were white British, females outnumbered males, and clonal diversity was possibly underestimated. Samples come after the peak T cell response, not at day 14. Two doses of AZD1222 preceded a rise in Spike-specific TCR breadth and depth. Only a handful of AZD1222 recipients, more than five in all, had baseline seropositivity.

Sequenced by immunoSEQ multiplex PCR; TCRdb stores in-frame clones only, minus some. The data show under 150,000 clones, more than 85% seen once. This clone was found a few times. The antigen is not known. Germline CDR1 and CDR2: MDHEN and SYDVKM. This CDR3 comprises 12 residues. The germline V and J ends were trimmed by 5 bases and 6 bases, with 8 bases remaining between them. The chain joins TRBV28 to TRBJ2-1; unclear D gene. This sequence was found in an adult in good health. The material was peripheral blood, obtained on day 0 of AZD1222 vaccination. The CDR3 bases are TGTGCCAGCAGTCCCCCTATCAATGAGCAGTTCTTC. Protein sequence: CASSPPINEQFF. Variable domain in full (rest from reference TRBV28 and TRBJ2-1): DVKVTQSSRYLVKRTGEKVFLECVQDMDHENMFWYRQDPGLGLRLIYFSYDVKMKEKGDIPEGYSVSREKKERFSLILESASTNQTSMYLCASSPPINEQFFGPGTRLTVL.